This entry concerns a single T cell receptor beta chain. The antigen is undetermined. V shed 2 bases, J shed 2 bases, and the junction held 5 bases outside the gene matches. The CDR3 runs to 15 residues. Germline CDR1 MDHEN, CDR2 SYDVKM. The table came from immunoSEQ multiplex PCR; TCRdb's copy has only in-frame clones and leaves some out. The sample carries 27,000 or so clones, 83% recorded once. This sample is part of a study of vaccination effects on CD4 cells after COVID-19. About the study: The post-vaccine samples were taken, at the median, 72 days after the second dose. General study findings and limits: Clones of infection and vaccine origin contracted markedly late after vaccination.

Sequencing was preceded by expansion of antigen-specific CD4+ T cells with viral peptide pools in the ViraFEST assay. Culture proceeded for nine to ten days, and CD4+ T cells were then isolated. Two-dose vaccination with either BNT162b2 or mRNA-1273 was given to the participants. No vaccinee had earlier SARS-CoV-2 infection, and nucleocapsid antibodies were negative. Researchers swapped half the medium for IL-2 medium on both days 3 and 7. The chain recombines TRBV28 with TRBJ1-2, with TRBD1 matching 7 bases. Sequences were derived from CD4+ T cells from PBMCs cultured with HCoV-NL63 spike peptides, sampled after COVID-19 vaccination. This sequence originates from a human donor who received a COVID-19 vaccine. Some clones in this sample may be carry-over from other donors' samples. The CDR3: CASSLHTGANYGYTF. As DNA, the CDR3 is TGTGCCAGCAGTTTACATACAGGGGCGAACTATGGCTACACCTTC.